This passage covers 25 T cell receptor beta chains from one sample sequenced in a study of cytomegalovirus exposure and HLA in healthy donors. PCR amplification relied on 60 Vbeta primers (plus 13 Jbeta primers). Measured with immunoSEQ multiplex PCR; TCRdb has only the in-frame clones, and not every one. The sample consists of approximately 100,000 clones, around 80% of them appearing once. Source material: PBMCs. These receptor sequences come from a man younger than 35 in good health and CMV-seropositive.

This clone was seen once. V is TRBV5-1 and J is TRBJ1-6; 7 positions match TRBD1. CDR1 is SGHRS, CDR2 YFSETQ, per germline. Losses at the gene ends were 4 bases for V and 7 bases for J; bases not matched to a gene: 5. The CDR3 spans 14 residues. The CDR3 is CASSLGQSNSPLHF. The CDR3 DNA is TGCGCCAGCAGCCTGGGACAGTCGAATTCACCCCTCCACTTT.

This sequence joins TRBV28 and TRBJ1-5; 7 positions match TRBD1. The CDR3 runs to 14 residues. Germline V gives CDR1 MDHEN, CDR2 SYDVKM. The ends lost 6 bases at V and 3 bases at J; junction bases unmatched: 5. The CDR3 here is CASSRQGINQPQHF. The DNA of the CDR3 is TGTGCCAGCAGCCGACAGGGCATCAATCAGCCCCAGCATTTT.

This chain links TRBV29-1 with TRBJ2-1; tentatively, D is TRBD2 (6 bases). The CDR3 is 14 residues long. V was clipped by 5 bases and J by 9 bases, with 20 bases between them. In germline, CDR1 is SQVTM, CDR2 ANQGSEA. Written as DNA, the CDR3 is TGCAGCGTTAGAGTCGGGGGTTTCGTAAGTGAGCAGTTCTTC. This encodes CSVRVGGFVSEQFF.

The chain has TRBV28 and TRBJ1-6, with D perhaps TRBD1 (5 bases). Trimming removed 11 bases from V and 6 bases from J, with 17 bases in between. This CDR3 contains 14 residues. Germline values: CDR1 MDHEN, CDR2 SYDVKM. The CDR3: CAGGKAGSNSPLHF. DNA of the CDR3: TGTGCCGGAGGGAAGGCAGGGTCTAATTCACCCCTCCACTTT.

The chain links TRBV5-1 to TRBJ1-4; 11 bases are shared with TRBD1. Per germline, CDR1 SGHRS and CDR2 YFSETQ. CDR3 length: 16 residues. Trimming cost V 4 bases and J 1 base; bases outside gene matches: 3. Here the CDR3 DNA reads TGCGCCAGCAGCCTAGGGACAGGGGGAACTAATGAAAAACTGTTTTTT. Translation gives CASSLGTGGTNEKLFF.

This clone was detected only once. The genes are TRBV18 and TRBJ1-2, with 9 bases lining up with TRBD1. Germline assignment: CDR1 KGHSH and CDR2 LQKENI. The CDR3 length is 17 residues. With V trimmed by 6 bases and J by 6 bases, 17 bases remained unmatched. The CDR3 is CASSPQRVLDRGHGYTF. The CDR3 DNA is TGTGCCAGCTCCCCCCAGCGGGTTCTGGACAGGGGCCATGGCTACACCTTC.

The chain joins TRBV5-1 to TRBJ2-7; weak D call: TRBD2 (6 bases). Deletions cut 5 bases from V and 0 bases from J, with 9 bases between. CDR3 length equals 13 residues. In germline, CDR1 is SGHRS, CDR2 YFSETQ. CDR3 in amino acids: CASSGGSSYEQYF. CDR3 in DNA: TGCGCCAGCAGTGGGGGGAGCTCCTACGAGCAGTACTTC.

The chain is built from TRBV2 and TRBJ2-7; D not resolved. V was shortened by 4 bases and J by 7 bases, with 11 bases between the two germline ends. This CDR3 is built from 12 residues. Per the germline V gene, CDR1 is SNHLY and CDR2 is FYNNEI. As DNA, the CDR3 is TGTGCCAGCAGTGGGAGTAGCTATGAGCAGTACTTC. Amino acids: CASSGSSYEQYF.

CDR3 bases: TGTGCCAGCAGCTCACACCAGGCGGGCGGGAAAAGCACAGATACGCAGTATTTT. Protein: CASSSHQAGGKSTDTQYF. The gene calls are TRBV7-6 and TRBJ2-3, with D possibly being TRBD2 (6 bases). Germline assignment: CDR1 SGHVS and CDR2 FNYEAQ. The CDR3 is 18 amino acids. V was clipped by 4 bases and J by 0 bases, with 20 bases between them.

This clone was counted between two and nine times. V usage is TRBV6-6 and J usage is TRBJ2-1; 10 nucleotides line up with TRBD2. With V trimmed by 2 bases and J by 14 bases, 6 bases remained unmatched. Germline V lookup: CDR1 MNHNY, CDR2 SVGAGI (reference sequence). The CDR3 sequence is 13 residues long. The CDR3 here is CASSYVSGGAEFF. CDR3 nucleotide sequence: TGTGCCAGCAGTTACGTGAGCGGGGGGGCCGAGTTCTTC.

The CDR3 here is CASSLGRQSYEQYF. The CDR3, as DNA: TGTGCCAGCAGCTTAGGAAGACAGAGCTACGAGCAGTACTTC. The chain carries TRBV7-9 and TRBJ2-7, with D tentatively TRBD1 (5 bases). Trimming took 1 base from V and 3 from J, leaving 10 bases between them. Germline loops: CDR1 SEHNR, CDR2 FQNEAQ (reference sequence). The CDR3 spans 14 residues.

In this sample, this clone turned up a few times. The chain is built from TRBV4-1 and TRBJ1-6; D remains unclear. This CDR3 spans 14 amino acids. Germline CDR1 reads MGHRA; CDR2 reads YSYEKL. Trimming removed 4 bases from V and 4 bases from J, with 8 bases in between. CDR3 nucleotides: TGCGCCAGCAGCCTAGCCCAATATAATTCACCCCTCCACTTT. This translates into CASSLAQYNSPLHF.

The gene calls are TRBV28 and TRBJ1-6; D is undetermined. The V gene's germline CDR1 is MDHEN and CDR2 SYDVKM. The CDR3 spans 14 residues. Trimming took 10 bases from V and 6 from J, leaving 16 bases between them. The CDR3 nucleotides are TGTGCCACCCACCCCGGTAGCGGTAATTCACCCCTCCACTTT. Amino acid sequence: CATHPGSGNSPLHF.

V usage is TRBV18 and J usage is TRBJ2-3, with D maybe TRBD2 (6 bases). The CDR3 is 13 residues long. Germline CDR1 is KGHSH and CDR2 is LQKENI. The germline V and J ends were trimmed by 6 bases and 9 bases, with 16 bases remaining between them. The CDR3 sequence: CASSPPWGDTQYF. The CDR3 DNA reads TGTGCCAGCTCCCCTCCCTGGGGGGACACGCAGTATTTT.

The sample holds a few counts of this clone. The chain links TRBV28 to TRBJ1-1; D unresolved. The CDR3 extends over 17 amino acids. CDR1 is MDHEN, CDR2 SYDVKM, per germline. V lost 6 bases and J lost 0, with 20 bases in between. Here the CDR3 DNA reads TGTGCCAGCAGAGTTGTCCGAGGGCTTGCGGTGAACACTGAAGCTTTCTTT. It codes for CASRVVRGLAVNTEAFF.

This clone has a single count. This sequence joins TRBV4-1 and TRBJ1-2; TRBD1 matches at 7 bases. Germline V lookup: CDR1 MGHRA, CDR2 YSYEKL. The CDR3 length is 14 residues. The ends lost 0 bases at V and 2 bases at J; junction bases unmatched: 0. In nucleotides, the CDR3 is TGCGCCAGCAGCCAAGAACAGGGGAACTATGGCTACACCTTC. Protein: CASSQEQGNYGYTF.

The rearrangement uses TRBV9 and TRBJ1-1; possibly TRBD1 for D (5 bases). The CDR3 extends over 16 amino acids. V lost 2 bases and J 4 bases, leaving 18 bases between the germline ends. Germline V gives CDR1 SGDLS, CDR2 YYNGEE. The CDR3 sequence is CASSVKPRVGGTEAFF. The CDR3 nucleotides are TGTGCCAGCAGCGTTAAACCACGGGTCGGGGGCACTGAAGCTTTCTTT.

This clone was seen a single time. The V gene is TRBV7-9, the J gene TRBJ2-3; D gene uncertain. Germline CDR1 SEHNR, CDR2 FQNEAQ (reference sequence). The CDR3 extends over 15 amino acids. Trimming took off 5 bases at V and 1 base at J, with 13 bases between the two ends. CDR3 region: CASSIPNSRTDTQYF. The CDR3 DNA reads TGTGCCAGCAGCATTCCGAACAGCCGCACAGATACGCAGTATTTT.

Here the CDR3 DNA reads TGTGCCAGCAGACTAGCGGGGACAAAAGAGACCCAGTACTTC. As protein: CASRLAGTKETQYF. V gene TRBV6-5 combines with J gene TRBJ2-5, with 10 bases matching TRBD2. V lost 6 bases to trimming and J lost 3 bases; unmatched junction nucleotides: 4. CDR1 and CDR2 (germline): MNHEY, SVGAGI. The CDR3 contains 14 residues.

The chain carries TRBV9 and TRBJ2-1; TRBD2 aligns across 9 bases. From germline, CDR1 is SGDLS and CDR2 YYNGEE. The trim removed 5 bases at V and 7 bases at J, leaving 10 bases unmatched. CDR3 length equals 15 residues. CDR3 protein: CASRGAGTSINEQFF. DNA for the CDR3: TGTGCCAGCAGGGGAGCCGGGACTAGCATAAATGAGCAGTTCTTC.

This chain uses TRBV28 with TRBJ2-2, with D possibly being TRBD1 (6 bases). CDR1 and CDR2 (germline): MDHEN, SYDVKM. This CDR3 is 14 amino acids long. V lost 5 bases, J lost 4 bases, and 11 bases lay in between. CDR3 coding DNA: TGTGCCAGCAGTCTACAGGGAGCCACCGGGGAGCTGTTTTTT. Protein product: CASSLQGATGELFF.

This rearrangement joins TRBV14 to TRBJ1-3; D might be TRBD1 (5 bases). The CDR3 runs to 14 residues. The germline V and J ends were trimmed by 10 bases and 4 bases, with 17 bases remaining between them. CDR1 is SGHDN, CDR2 FVKESK, per germline. The CDR3 loop reads CANLQEDCGNTIYF. The CDR3 DNA reads as TGTGCCAACCTACAGGAAGACTGCGGAAACACCATATATTTT.

This chain joins TRBV5-1 and TRBJ2-3; possibly TRBD1 for D (5 bases). Germline V lookup: CDR1 SGHRS, CDR2 YFSETQ. V was clipped by 3 bases and J by 2 bases, with 13 bases between them. The CDR3 is made up of 15 amino acids. The CDR3 DNA follows: TGCGCCAGCAGCTCCCCAGGGCTTCCCACAGATACGCAGTATTTT. Translation gives CASSSPGLPTDTQYF.

V usage is TRBV2 and J usage is TRBJ1-5; D remains unclear. Trimming removed 5 bases at V and 5 bases at J, with 10 bases between. From germline, CDR1 is SNHLY and CDR2 FYNNEI. This CDR3 is 13 amino acids long. CDR3 bases: TGTGCCAGCAGTCCCAAGAGGGATCAGCCCCAGCATTTT. Translation: CASSPKRDQPQHF.

V and J are TRBV4-1 and TRBJ1-5; 7 bases align to TRBD1. V lost 0 bases and J lost 6; bases outside the gene matches: 8. This CDR3 is 16 amino acids long. Per germline, CDR1 MGHRA and CDR2 YSYEKL. The CDR3 nucleotides read TGCGCCAGCAGCCAAGAGGGAGGACAGGTTGGTCAGCCCCAGCATTTT. Translation: CASSQEGGQVGQPQHF.